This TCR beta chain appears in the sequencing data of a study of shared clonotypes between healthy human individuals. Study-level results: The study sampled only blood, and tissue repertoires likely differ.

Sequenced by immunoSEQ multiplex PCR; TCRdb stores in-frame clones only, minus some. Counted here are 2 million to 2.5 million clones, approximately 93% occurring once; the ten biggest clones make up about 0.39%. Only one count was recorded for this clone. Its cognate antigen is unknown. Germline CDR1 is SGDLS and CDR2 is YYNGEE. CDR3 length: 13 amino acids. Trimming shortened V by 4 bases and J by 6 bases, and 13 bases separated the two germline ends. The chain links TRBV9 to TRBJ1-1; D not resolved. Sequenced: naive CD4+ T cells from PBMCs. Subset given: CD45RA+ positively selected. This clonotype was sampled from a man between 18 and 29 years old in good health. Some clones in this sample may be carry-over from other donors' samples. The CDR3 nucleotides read TGTGCCAGCAGCTCCAATCCCGTACCTGAAGCTTTCTTT. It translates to CASSSNPVPEAFF.